These 3 T cell receptor beta chains originate from one sample sequenced in a study of cytotoxic CD8 clonotypes in ibrutinib-treated CLL (dated by TCRdb to the early 2020s). Receptor libraries were prepared by the immunoSEQ multiplex PCR assay. TCRdb carries this immuneACCESS record with in-frame sequences only. Its versions omit some clonotypes, under half of them owing to an unresolved V gene in the studies checked, with the rest unexplained. The sample table contains tens of thousands of clones; only one count was recorded for roughly 80% of them. Roughly 7.6% of the sample rests with the top ten. The sample here was PBMCs, taken before ibrutinib treatment. The receptors stem from a human donor with chronic lymphocytic leukemia.

The CDR3 DNA reads TGTGCCAGCAGCTCCGGGCGGGACCTGACCTACGAGCAGTACTTC. Its protein product is CASSSGRDLTYEQYF. The rearrangement uses TRBV7-6 and TRBJ2-7, with D possibly TRBD2 on 6 matching bases. The CDR3 contains 15 residues. CDR1 SGHVS and CDR2 FNYEAQ come from the germline V gene. V lost 4 bases and J 2 bases, leaving 15 bases between the germline ends.

The rearrangement joins TRBV7-8 to TRBJ1-1; tentative D call: TRBD1 (5 bases). The CDR3 sequence is 16 residues long. Trimming removed 2 bases from V and 1 base from J, with 14 bases in between. The germline V gene encodes CDR1 SGHVS and CDR2 FQNEAQ. The DNA of the CDR3 is TGTGCCAGCAGCTTATTGTGGGGCGGGAGGAACACTGAAGCTTTCTTT. This encodes CASSLLWGGRNTEAFF.

The V and J genes are TRBV30 and TRBJ1-1, with TRBD1 matching over 8 bases. The CDR3 loop spans 12 amino acids. Germline V gene sequence: CDR1 GTSNPN, CDR2 SVGIG (reference sequence). V lost 8 bases to trimming and J lost 5 bases; unmatched junction nucleotides: 7. The CDR3 loop is CARTGGDTEAFF. The CDR3 bases are TGTGCCCGCACAGGGGGTGATACTGAAGCTTTCTTT.